The T cell receptor beta chain under discussion was sequenced for a study of Ad26.COV2.S vaccination and SARS-CoV-2 variants. General observations from the study: There was reportedly substantial breadth in spike-specific CD8+ and CD4+ T cell responses after vaccination.

TCRdb keeps only in-frame clones here, not all; method: immunoSEQ multiplex PCR. Altogether around 100,000 clones are present, around 82% being singletons, with the ten largest covering around a sixth. The CDR3 consists of 16 residues. Germline CDR1 reads SGHRS; CDR2 reads YFSETQ. V was pared by 2 bases and J by 2 bases, with 6 bases of the junction left unmatched. In regard to this clone: The target antigen is unknown.

V is TRBV5-1 and J is TRBJ1-2; 10 positions match TRBD1. The sequence was obtained from a human donor who had recovered from COVID-19. Sequences were derived from peripheral blood, sampled after recovery from COVID-19. The CDR3 DNA reads as TGCGCCAGCAGCTTAGGGACAGGGGCATCGAACTATGGCTACACCTTC. Its protein is CASSLGTGASNYGYTF.